These T cell receptor beta chains were read from a single sample in a study of blood T cells in healthy people across ages. Each CDR3 protein is one row after TCRdb ran MiXCR on the 5' RACE reads. Of 550,000 to 650,000 distinct CDR3 sequences in the sample, about a quarter are singletons; the top ten hold 3.6%. This sample also appeared in a second study, on T cells of mothers and their children.

Sequencing was carried out using blood. These receptors were obtained from a boy aged 2 to 10 in good health. The CDR3 runs from the conserved cysteine through the conserved F or W. The D gene is left open where the match is weak. Clone size is stated in some rows and not others, as once, few, many or a class when expanded.

clone_size,v_call,d_call,j_call,cdr3_aa,cdr3_nt
.,TRBV7-6,.,TRBJ2-7,CASSLYPTTYEQYF,TGTGCCAGCAGCTTATATCCCACTACCTACGAGCAGTACTTC
few,TRBV6-5,.,TRBJ2-5,CASSYPGGPDLWTQYF,TGTGCCAGCAGTTACCCTGGGGGGCCGGACCTATGGACCCAGTACTTC
few,TRBV12-3/TRBV12-4,.,TRBJ2-7,CASSLDGTSKQYF,TGTGCCAGCAGTTTAGACGGGACATCCAAGCAGTACTTC
once,TRBV7-9,TRBD2,TRBJ2-7,CASSENGLADHPQVEQYF,TGTGCCAGCAGCGAAAACGGGCTAGCGGACCATCCCCAGGTCGAGCAGTACTTC
.,TRBV3-1,.,TRBJ2-1,CASSQERAGLSYEQFF,TGTGCCAGCAGCCAAGAAAGGGCGGGGCTTAGCTATGAGCAGTTCTTC
few,TRBV20-1,TRBD2,TRBJ2-5,CSAQDQASGAQETQYF,TGCAGTGCTCAAGATCAGGCTAGCGGGGCCCAAGAGACCCAGTACTTC
few,TRBV30,.,TRBJ1-5,CAWSVRGAQPQHF,TGTGCCTGGAGTGTACGGGGGGCACAGCCCCAGCATTTT
.,TRBV2,TRBD2,TRBJ2-5,CASSWTSGGSGTQYF,TGTGCCAGCAGCTGGACTAGCGGGGGCTCTGGGACCCAGTACTTC
.,TRBV9,.,TRBJ2-1,CASSEGGQSSYNEQFF,TGTGCCAGCAGCGAGGGGGGACAGAGCTCCTACAATGAGCAGTTCTTC
.,TRBV13,TRBD1,TRBJ1-6,CASSFTSGQGYNSPLHF,TGTGCCAGCAGCTTTACTTCGGGACAGGGATATAATTCACCCCTCCACTTT
.,TRBV28,TRBD1,TRBJ2-1,CASTPGTGFNEQFF,TGTGCCAGCACCCCCGGGACAGGGTTCAATGAGCAGTTCTTC
.,TRBV20-1,.,TRBJ1-4,CSASTVSTNEKLFF,TGCAGTGCTAGCACAGTTTCAACTAATGAAAAACTGTTTTTT
.,TRBV15,.,TRBJ2-3,CATSRETVADTQYF,TGTGCCACCAGCAGAGAAACGGTCGCAGATACGCAGTATTTT
.,TRBV9,TRBD2,TRBJ2-7,CASSVASGLTYEQYF,TGTGCCAGCAGCGTAGCTAGCGGCTTAACCTACGAGCAGTACTTC
.,TRBV6-1,.,TRBJ1-1,CASSEVLSMRTEAFF,TGTGCCAGCAGTGAAGTCCTTTCAATGAGAACTGAAGCTTTCTTT
.,TRBV6-2/TRBV6-3,TRBD2,TRBJ2-1,CASSYYGTSGRVVNEQFF,TGTGCCAGCAGTTACTACGGGACTAGCGGGAGAGTGGTCAATGAGCAGTTCTTC
few,TRBV11-1,.,TRBJ2-7,CASSRGGNSYEQYF,TGTGCCAGCAGCCGAGGTGGCAATTCCTACGAGCAGTACTTC